A single sample gave rise to the 8 T cell receptor beta chains below, sequenced in a study of graft-versus-host responses after intestinal transplantation. These receptors' targets are unknown. Measured with immunoSEQ multiplex PCR; TCRdb has only the in-frame clones, and not every one. This table has about 27,000 clones, 82% appearing once. The specimen was unstimulated CD4+ T cells sorted from spleen or lymph node cells, collected before intestinal transplant. Receptors originate from a human donor who received an intestinal transplant.

The chain combines TRBV2 with TRBJ2-7; D not certain. This CDR3 has 16 residues. Germline CDR1 and CDR2: SNHLY and FYNNEI. The V end lost 7 bases, the J end lost 2 bases, and 21 bases lay between the germline ends. In DNA, the CDR3 is TGTGCCAGCAATCCTTTCATGGGCACGGCCCCCTACGAGCAGTACTTC. Residues: CASNPFMGTAPYEQYF.

This clone was found once. The gene calls are TRBV7-3 and TRBJ2-3, with TRBD2 identical over 12 bases. Germline values: CDR1 SGHTA, CDR2 FQGTGA. The CDR3 loop spans 14 amino acids. V was pared by 5 bases and J by 5 bases, with 2 bases of the junction left unmatched. The CDR3 nucleotides read TGTGCCAGCAGCCCGGGACTAGCGGGAGATACGCAGTATTTT. Amino acids: CASSPGLAGDTQYF.

The chain has TRBV5-4 and TRBJ2-1, with TRBD2 matching over 10 bases. The CDR3 length is 15 residues. From germline, CDR1 is SGHNT and CDR2 YYREEE (reference sequence). After removal of 3 bases from V and 3 bases from J, the junction contained 3 bases not matched to a gene. CDR3 in amino acids: CASSSAGGNYNEQFF. For the CDR3, the DNA is TGTGCCAGCAGCTCAGCGGGGGGGAACTACAATGAGCAGTTCTTC.

This chain uses TRBV7-9 with TRBJ2-5; D may be TRBD2 (6 bases). This CDR3 has 15 amino acids. Germline CDR1 and CDR2: SEHNR and FQNEAQ (reference sequence). Between the trimmed V and J ends, which lost 0 bases and 2 bases, there was a span of 10 bases. CDR3 sequence: CASSLAEGLQETQYF. Here the CDR3 DNA reads TGTGCCAGCAGCTTAGCGGAGGGTTTACAAGAGACCCAGTACTTC. Supplemented by reference TRBV7-9 and TRBJ2-5, the full variable domain reads DTGVSQNPRHKITKRGQNVTFRCDPISEHNRLYWYRQTLGQGPEFLTYFQNEAQLEKSRLLSDRFSAERPKGSFSTLEIQRTEQGDSAMYLCASSLAEGLQETQYFGPGTRLLVL.

J is TRBJ2-5 and V is TRBV10-3; 9 nucleotides align to TRBD1. The CDR3 contains 15 residues. Germline lookup yields CDR1 ENHRY and CDR2 SYGVKD. After removal of 6 bases from V and 1 base from J, the junction contained 6 bases not matched to a gene. DNA of the CDR3: TGTGCCATCAGGGGGGCGGGACAGGGCCAAGAGACCCAGTACTTC. This codes for CAIRGAGQGQETQYF.

The gene calls are TRBV7-3 and TRBJ2-1; D unresolved. V was shortened by 1 base and J by 5 bases, with 6 bases between the two germline ends. From germline, CDR1 is SGHTA and CDR2 FQGTGA. The CDR3 is 13 amino acids. For the CDR3, the DNA is TGTGCCAGCAGCTTAATACCTAACAATGAGCAGTTCTTC. It translates to CASSLIPNNEQFF.

J is TRBJ2-3 and V is TRBV7-4, with unresolved D. The CDR3 loop spans 13 amino acids. CDR1 is SGHVT and CDR2 is SQSDAQ in the germline V gene. V gave up 3 bases and J gave up 0 bases, with 4 bases separating them. Here the CDR3 DNA reads TGTGCCAGCAGCTTTCTAAGCACAGATACGCAGTATTTT. It specifies CASSFLSTDTQYF.

The chain carries TRBV5-1 and TRBJ2-5, with 7 bases identical to TRBD2. CDR3 length: 16 residues. The ends lost 4 bases at V and 4 bases at J; junction bases unmatched: 13. CDR1 is SGHRS, CDR2 YFSETQ, per germline. CDR3 in DNA: TGCGCCAGCAGCCTGGGGAGGGAGCTAAGGGGAGAGACCCAGTACTTC. Translating gives CASSLGRELRGETQYF.